This T cell receptor (beta chain) was found in a study of cytomegalovirus exposure and HLA in healthy donors. PCR used 60 Vbeta primers and 13 Jbeta primers. Data came from immunoSEQ multiplex PCR; TCRdb stores just in-frame clones and leaves some out. The table shows about 140,000 clones, with just under 85% occurring only once. Regarding the study as a whole: Both high specificity and high sensitivity reportedly marked the classifier's diagnosis of cytomegalovirus status. Later on, an analysis found that several of the most significant clusters appeared to be linked to common viral pathogens, which included parvovirus B19. The likely origin of a cluster of highly shared sequence variants was a sequencing artifact.

To note about this clone: Its antigen is still unknown.

This sequence originates from a woman aged 35 to 49 in good health and CMV-seronegative. The specimen was PBMCs.

CDR3 loop: CASMGQGFHRYHEQYF. The CDR3 nucleotides are TGTGCCAGCATGGGACAGGGGTTCCACCGGTATCACGAGCAGTACTTC. V gene TRBV27 combines with J gene TRBJ2-7, with 10 bases fitting TRBD1. The CDR3 runs 16 residues. CDR1 is MNHEY and CDR2 is SMNVEV in the germline V gene (reference sequence). The V and J ends lost 7 bases and 5 bases, in that order; junction bases with no gene match: 14.